These T cell receptor beta chains were read from a single sample in a study of early T cells in non-severe SARS-CoV-2 infection. Each CDR3 protein is one row after TCRdb ran MiXCR on the 5' RACE reads. The sample has around 53,000 distinct CDR3 sequences, approximately 12% seen once. This sample comprised whole blood, obtained at baseline. The receptors here all came from an adult who was a healthcare worker with PCR-confirmed SARS-CoV-2 infection or an uninfected control (not recorded which). Both conserved end residues are part of each CDR3. Each record gives: CDR3 DNA, CDR3 protein, clone size, D gene, V gene, J gene. A D gene is named only where the DNA matches it firmly. The size field is filled for only some rows; it gives once, few, many or a size class.

DNA: TGCAGTGCCCCAGGGGTCTCCTACGAGCAGTACTTC
CDR3: CSAPGVSYEQYF
size: .
D: .
V: TRBV20-1
J: TRBJ2-7

DNA: TGTGCCAGCAGTTTAGTGGCTGGGTCAGATACGCAGTATTTT
CDR3: CASSLVAGSDTQYF
size: many
D: .
V: TRBV12-3/TRBV12-4
J: TRBJ2-3

DNA: TGTGCCAGCAGCAAGACTAGCGGGATAGGAGAGACCCAGTACTTC
CDR3: CASSKTSGIGETQYF
size: few
D: TRBD2
V: TRBV12-3/TRBV12-4
J: TRBJ2-5

DNA: TGTGCCAGCAGCTCGACAGTGTTAGGCGTCCCTGAGCAGTTCTTC
CDR3: CASSSTVLGVPEQFF
size: many
D: .
V: TRBV7-3
J: TRBJ2-1

DNA: TGTGCCAGCAGCTTAATTTCGGGGAACACTGAAGCTTTCTTT
CDR3: CASSLISGNTEAFF
size: .
D: .
V: TRBV7-2
J: TRBJ1-1

DNA: TGCAGCGTTGTCGTAGCCACCTCCTACGAGCAGTACTTC
CDR3: CSVVVATSYEQYF
size: few
D: .
V: TRBV29-1
J: TRBJ2-7

DNA: TGCAGCGTTGAAGGGACAGGAGACGAGCAGTACTTC
CDR3: CSVEGTGDEQYF
size: few
D: TRBD1
V: TRBV29-1
J: TRBJ2-7

DNA: TGCAGTGCTAGAGTTGCACTAGCGGCGACCTACGAGCAGTACTTC
CDR3: CSARVALAATYEQYF
size: few
D: TRBD2
V: TRBV20-1
J: TRBJ2-7

DNA: TGTGCCAGCAGCTTAGTCTTCGGGGGCACAGATACGCAGTATTTT
CDR3: CASSLVFGGTDTQYF
size: .
D: .
V: TRBV7-9
J: TRBJ2-3

DNA: TGTGCCAGCTCACCGACAGGGGATGGCTACACCTTC
CDR3: CASSPTGDGYTF
size: few
D: TRBD1
V: TRBV18
J: TRBJ1-2

DNA: TGCGCCAGCAGCCAAGCCCCGGGACTAGCCAACGAGCAGTACTTC
CDR3: CASSQAPGLANEQYF
size: many
D: TRBD2
V: TRBV4-1
J: TRBJ2-7

DNA: TGTGCCAGCAGCGAGGACAGCCCTAATTCACCCCTCCACTTT
CDR3: CASSEDSPNSPLHF
size: many
D: .
V: TRBV27
J: TRBJ1-6

DNA: TGTGCCAGCAGTTTAGCCGGAGGGGGAACTAATGAAAAACTGTTTTTT
CDR3: CASSLAGGGTNEKLFF
size: .
D: .
V: TRBV12-3/TRBV12-4
J: TRBJ1-4

DNA: TGTGCCAGCAGTCCCCGCAGGCTGAAAGCTTTCTTT
CDR3: CASSPRRLKAFF
size: .
D: .
V: TRBV28
J: TRBJ1-1

DNA: TGCAGTGCGAAGCTGGGATTAACAGATACGCAGTATTTT
CDR3: CSAKLGLTDTQYF
size: .
D: .
V: TRBV20-1
J: TRBJ2-3

DNA: TGTGCCAGCTTACCTTTACGGATGAACACTGAAGCTTTCTTT
CDR3: CASLPLRMNTEAFF
size: many
D: .
V: TRBV28
J: TRBJ1-1

DNA: TGTGCCAGCAGTATAAACATAGTGACAGGGGAAGGCTACACCTTC
CDR3: CASSINIVTGEGYTF
size: few
D: TRBD1
V: TRBV12-3/TRBV12-4
J: TRBJ1-2

DNA: TGTGCCAGCAGCTACGTCATTGAGACCCAGTACTTC
CDR3: CASSYVIETQYF
size: .
D: .
V: TRBV6-2/TRBV6-3
J: TRBJ2-5

DNA: TGTGCCAGCAGCCCATCGGGGGCGGGGTCCAACTATGGCTACACCTTC
CDR3: CASSPSGAGSNYGYTF
size: few
D: .
V: TRBV3-1
J: TRBJ1-2

DNA: TGTGCCAGCAGGCGGTCGGGTTCGGGGCTTGACTATGGCTACACCTTC
CDR3: CASRRSGSGLDYGYTF
size: few
D: .
V: TRBV5-6
J: TRBJ1-2

DNA: TGTGCCAGCAGCTTAGTTAGCGGGAGGGCGGGTGAGCAGTTCTTC
CDR3: CASSLVSGRAGEQFF
size: few
D: TRBD2
V: TRBV7-3
J: TRBJ2-1

DNA: TGTGCCAGCAGCCAAAGAATTGTGACTAGCGGGAGATACGATGAGCAGTTCTTC
CDR3: CASSQRIVTSGRYDEQFF
size: few
D: TRBD2
V: TRBV7-3
J: TRBJ2-1

DNA: TGCGCCAGCAGCCAAGATCCGACTAGCGGTGCAGATACGCAGTATTTT
CDR3: CASSQDPTSGADTQYF
size: medium-sized
D: TRBD2
V: TRBV4-3
J: TRBJ2-3

DNA: TGTGCCAGCAGCTCGGGTGGGTGGGACACCATCTACGAGCAGTACTTC
CDR3: CASSSGGWDTIYEQYF
size: few
D: .
V: TRBV11-2
J: TRBJ2-7

DNA: TGTACCAGCAGCCAACAACTAGCGGGAGGGGGTGAGACCCAGTACTTC
CDR3: CTSSQQLAGGGETQYF
size: .
D: TRBD2
V: TRBV7-2
J: TRBJ2-5

DNA: TGTGCCAGCAGAACTAGCGCCGCCTACAATGAGCAGTTCTTC
CDR3: CASRTSAAYNEQFF
size: many
D: TRBD2
V: TRBV5-4
J: TRBJ2-1

DNA: TGTGCTAGTGGTTTGGTACAAGACGGCAGCTCTGGGGCCAACGTCCTGACTTTC
CDR3: CASGLVQDGSSGANVLTF
size: few
D: .
V: TRBV12-5
J: TRBJ2-6

DNA: TGCAGCGTTGGAGAGCAGGGGGCTTCGGGAAACACCATATATTTT
CDR3: CSVGEQGASGNTIYF
size: many
D: TRBD1
V: TRBV29-1
J: TRBJ1-3